This T cell receptor beta chain derives from a study of Graves' ophthalmopathy and Graves' hyperthyroidism. RNA transcripts served as template for amplifying TCR beta CDR3 sequences. HTBI-primed RT-PCR formed the first round, and a multiplex PCR formed the second. TCRdb processed the multiplex PCR reads anew with MiXCR; each CDR3 protein has one entry. The sample has 400,000 or so distinct CDR3 sequences; approximately 15% are singletons. This clonotype came up a few times. What it binds is unknown. Hyperthyroidism is called stable when no ophthalmopathy develops within 18 months of follow-up. Broader study findings: The majority of expanded thyroid clonotypes above 0.001 frequency also occurred in blood. Both an approximately 68% sensitivity and a 72.22% specificity characterized the model's predictions of ophthalmopathy progression.

The CDR3 is made up of 17 amino acids. The germline V gene encodes CDR1 LGHNA and CDR2 YNFKEQ. After removal of 5 bases from V and 4 bases from J, the junction contained 12 bases not matched to a gene. The TCR originated in a woman under 30 with stable Graves' hyperthyroidism. The rearrangement uses TRBV4-2 and TRBJ1-4; 8 nucleotides align to TRBD1. Sequenced: peripheral blood. CDR3 region: CASSTGQGSALNEKLFF. CDR3 bases: TGTGCCAGCAGCACCGGACAGGGATCGGCACTTAATGAAAAACTGTTTTTT.